This T cell receptor beta chain appears in the sequencing data of a study of OX40 agonist ivuxolimab in advanced cancers. Study in general: The treatment was a fully human IgG2 OX40 agonist, ivuxolimab. Three patients got partial responses; one had hepatocellular carcinoma and two had cutaneous melanoma. Whole-study findings and limits: Antigen specificity of clonally expanded peripheral T cells was not established. Some nonresponders likewise displayed low normalized T-cell clonal expansion.

Clones were sequenced by immunoSEQ multiplex PCR, and TCRdb holds only the in-frame ones, with some missing. Of around 74,000 clones in the sample, around 92% were seen once. In germline, CDR1 is ENHRY, CDR2 SYGVKD. With 4 bases clipped from V and 7 bases from J, the junction kept 7 bases outside the gene matches. This CDR3 spans 14 amino acids. Turning to this clone: The antigen is unknown.

The receptor was isolated from an adult with an advanced solid tumor such as melanoma, head and neck, liver or kidney cancer. The chain joins TRBV10-3 to TRBJ2-1; TRBD1 matches at 7 bases. The specimen comprised CD4+ or CD8+ T cells sorted from blood, sampled in a trial of the OX40 agonist ivuxolimab. CDR3 protein: CAISGRQGRNEQFF. For the CDR3, the DNA is TGTGCCATCAGTGGAAGACAGGGTAGGAATGAGCAGTTCTTC.